This is a list of T cell receptor beta chains from one sample in a study of T-cell memory formation after mild COVID-19. TCRdb recomputed calls from the 5' RACE reads with MiXCR, one row per CDR3 protein. This table has about 50,000 distinct CDR3 sequences, more than 10% appearing once. Material for sequencing was PBMCs or a T cell subset sorted from them (not recorded which). Source of these receptors: a man between 18 and 35 years old who had mild COVID-19 (a few samples of this study predate the infection). Cell type and time point are not known. Both conserved end residues are part of each CDR3. The order of the fields is V gene, J gene, clone size, D gene, CDR3 DNA, CDR3 protein. A D gene is named only where the DNA matches it firmly. Clone size is not always given. Where it is, it says once, few, many or a class for expanded clones.

TRBV7-8	TRBJ1-2	-	-	TGTGCCAGCAGCTTATTATTTAACTATGGCTACACCTTC	CASSLLFNYGYTF
TRBV11-2	TRBJ2-7	-	TRBD2	TGTGCCAGCAGCCCGGCGGGGTGGGGGAGGGACGAGCAGTACTTC	CASSPAGWGRDEQYF
TRBV5-1	TRBJ1-1	-	-	TGCGCCAGCAGCTTGGTGGTAGGGGTGGACACTGAAGCTTTCTTT	CASSLVVGVDTEAFF
TRBV27	TRBJ2-2	many	TRBD2	TGTGCCACGGGACTATGGCAGTTGAACACCGGGGAGCTGTTTTTT	CATGLWQLNTGELFF
TRBV12-3/TRBV12-4	TRBJ2-5	few	-	TGTGCCAGCAGTCGACGGCCCCTCGGGACCCAGTACTTC	CASSRRPLGTQYF
TRBV5-6	TRBJ2-1	-	TRBD1	TGTGCCAGCAGCTGGGGGACAGGGGGCTATGAGCAGTTCTTC	CASSWGTGGYEQFF
TRBV12-3/TRBV12-4	TRBJ2-3	-	-	TGTGCCAGCAGCCATGAAATCTCGAGCACAGATACGCAGTATTTT	CASSHEISSTDTQYF
TRBV28	TRBJ1-5	-	-	TGTGCCAGCAGTCCCCGGCGCAATCAGCCCCAGCATTTT	CASSPRRNQPQHF
TRBV4-2	TRBJ2-3	many	-	TGTGCCAGCAGCCAAGATAGGGCTACGCAGTATTTT	CASSQDRATQYF
TRBV5-1	TRBJ2-5	many	-	TGCGCCAGCAGCACCTCATACAGAGATGAGACCCAGTACTTC	CASSTSYRDETQYF
TRBV12-3/TRBV12-4	TRBJ1-5	many	-	TGTGCCAGCAGTTTAAAAGGACCCCAGCATTTT	CASSLKGPQHF
TRBV4-3	TRBJ2-7	many	-	TGCGCCAGCAGCCCGCAGGGGGGGTCTGGCGAGCAGTACTTC	CASSPQGGSGEQYF
TRBV5-1	TRBJ2-3	few	-	TGCGCCAGCAGCCTGATGGATACGCAGTATTTT	CASSLMDTQYF
TRBV7-2	TRBJ1-2	many	-	TGTGCCAGCAGCTTGGACGGCAACTATGGCTACACCTTC	CASSLDGNYGYTF
TRBV4-1	TRBJ1-5	few	-	TGCGCCAGCAGCCAGAAGGCAGTCCAACAGCCCCAGCATTTT	CASSQKAVQQPQHF
TRBV9	TRBJ2-7	few	-	TGTGCCAGCAGCCCTCAGGGCACGGGGATCTACGAGCAGTACTTC	CASSPQGTGIYEQYF
TRBV28	TRBJ2-4	-	-	TGTGCCAGCAGTTTTGAAGGGGGGGACATTCAGTACTTC	CASSFEGGDIQYF
TRBV7-9	TRBJ1-1	few	TRBD1	TGTGCCAGCAGCTTGGGACAGATGAACACTGAAGCTTTCTTT	CASSLGQMNTEAFF